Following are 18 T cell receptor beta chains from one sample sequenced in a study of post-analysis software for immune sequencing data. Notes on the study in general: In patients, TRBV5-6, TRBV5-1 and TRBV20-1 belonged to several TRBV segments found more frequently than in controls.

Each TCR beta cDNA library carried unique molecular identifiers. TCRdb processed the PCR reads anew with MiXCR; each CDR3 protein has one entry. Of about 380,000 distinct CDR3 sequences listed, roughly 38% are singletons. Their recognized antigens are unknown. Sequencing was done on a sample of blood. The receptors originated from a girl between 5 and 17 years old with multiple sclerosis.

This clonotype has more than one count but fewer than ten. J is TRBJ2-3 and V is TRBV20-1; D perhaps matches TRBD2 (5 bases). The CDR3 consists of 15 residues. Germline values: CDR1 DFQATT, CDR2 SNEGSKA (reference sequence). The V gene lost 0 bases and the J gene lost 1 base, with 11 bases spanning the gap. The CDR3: CSARDLGSGTDTQYF. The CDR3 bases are TGCAGTGCTAGAGATTTGGGGAGTGGCACAGATACGCAGTATTTT.

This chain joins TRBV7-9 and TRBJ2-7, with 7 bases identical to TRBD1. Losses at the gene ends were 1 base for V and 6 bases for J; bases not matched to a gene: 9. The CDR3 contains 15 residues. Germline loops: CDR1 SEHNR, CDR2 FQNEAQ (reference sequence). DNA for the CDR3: TGTGCCAGCAGCTTAGGTGACAGGGAGCGTCTCGAGCAGTACTTC. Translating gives CASSLGDRERLEQYF.

The CDR3 nucleotides read TGCGCCAGCAGCCAGAAAGAGGAAGAGACCCAGTACTTC. Its translation: CASSQKEEETQYF. This chain connects TRBV4-1 to TRBJ2-5; D call uncertain. Trimming left V 3 bases short and J 3 bases short, with 8 bases between. This CDR3 is built from 13 residues. Germline CDR1 and CDR2: MGHRA and YSYEKL.

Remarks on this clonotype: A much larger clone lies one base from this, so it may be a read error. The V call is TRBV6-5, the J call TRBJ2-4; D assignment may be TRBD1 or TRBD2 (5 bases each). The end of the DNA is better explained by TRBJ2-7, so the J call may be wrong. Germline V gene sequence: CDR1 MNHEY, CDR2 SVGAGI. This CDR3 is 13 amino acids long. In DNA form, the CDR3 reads TGTTCCAGCAGTTCCGGGACGCACTACGAGCAGTACTTC. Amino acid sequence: CSSSSGTHYEQYF.

CDR3 sequence (DNA): TGCAGTGCCCCCGGGACTAGCGGGGAGACCCAGTACTTC. It encodes CSAPGTSGETQYF. The V gene is TRBV20-1, the J gene TRBJ2-5; 12 bases agree with TRBD2. This CDR3 has 13 residues. The trim removed 6 bases at V and 5 bases at J, leaving 4 bases unmatched. Germline values: CDR1 DFQATT, CDR2 SNEGSKA (reference sequence).

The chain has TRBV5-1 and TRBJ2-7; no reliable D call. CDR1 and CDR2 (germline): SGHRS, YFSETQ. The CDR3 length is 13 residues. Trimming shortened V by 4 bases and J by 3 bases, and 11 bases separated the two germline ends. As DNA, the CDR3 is TGCGCCAGCAGCCCCCAAGGGAACTACGAGCAGTACTTC. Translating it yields CASSPQGNYEQYF.

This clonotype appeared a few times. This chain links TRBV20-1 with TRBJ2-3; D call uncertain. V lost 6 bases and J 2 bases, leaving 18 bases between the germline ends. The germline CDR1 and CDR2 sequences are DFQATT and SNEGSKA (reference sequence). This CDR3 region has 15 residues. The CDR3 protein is CSAPRSNYPTDTQYF. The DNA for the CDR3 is TGCAGTGCCCCTAGATCCAACTACCCCACAGATACGCAGTATTTT.

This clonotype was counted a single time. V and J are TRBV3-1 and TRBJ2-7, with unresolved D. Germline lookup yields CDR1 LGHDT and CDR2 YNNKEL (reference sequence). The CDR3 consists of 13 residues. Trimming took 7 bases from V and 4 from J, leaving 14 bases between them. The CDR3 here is CASTGQTDYEQYF. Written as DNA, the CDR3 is TGTGCCAGCACCGGGCAGACTGATTACGAGCAGTACTTC.

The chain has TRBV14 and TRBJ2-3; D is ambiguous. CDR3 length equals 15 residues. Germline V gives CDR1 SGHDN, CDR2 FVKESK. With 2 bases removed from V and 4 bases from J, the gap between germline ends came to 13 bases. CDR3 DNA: TGTGCCAGCAGCCAAACCCAAAGGAGCGCAGATACGCAGTATTTT. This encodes CASSQTQRSADTQYF.

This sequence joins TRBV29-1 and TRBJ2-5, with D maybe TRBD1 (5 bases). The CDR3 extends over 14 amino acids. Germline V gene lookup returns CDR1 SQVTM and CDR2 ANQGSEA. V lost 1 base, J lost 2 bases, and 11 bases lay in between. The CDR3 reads CSVEVWGNQETQYF. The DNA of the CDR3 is TGCAGCGTTGAAGTGTGGGGCAATCAAGAGACCCAGTACTTC. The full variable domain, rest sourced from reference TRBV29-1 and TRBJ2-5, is SAVISQKPSRDICQRGTSLTIQCQVDSQVTMMFWYRQQPGQSLTLIATANQGSEATYESGFVIDKFPISRPNLTFSTLTVSNMSPEDSSIYLCSVEVWGNQETQYFGPGTRLLVL.

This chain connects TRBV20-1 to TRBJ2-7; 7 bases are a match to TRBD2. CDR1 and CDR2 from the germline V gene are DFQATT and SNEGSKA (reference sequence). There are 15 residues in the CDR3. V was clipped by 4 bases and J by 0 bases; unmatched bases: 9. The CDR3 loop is CSATRSGGLSYEQYF. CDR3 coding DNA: TGCAGTGCTACCCGTTCGGGGGGTCTCTCCTACGAGCAGTACTTC.

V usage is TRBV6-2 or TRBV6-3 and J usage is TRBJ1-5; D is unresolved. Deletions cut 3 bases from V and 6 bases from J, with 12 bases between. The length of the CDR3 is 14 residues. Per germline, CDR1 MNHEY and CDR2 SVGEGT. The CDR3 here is CASSYTWGSQPQHF. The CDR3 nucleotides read TGTGCCAGCAGTTATACTTGGGGAAGTCAGCCCCAGCATTTT.

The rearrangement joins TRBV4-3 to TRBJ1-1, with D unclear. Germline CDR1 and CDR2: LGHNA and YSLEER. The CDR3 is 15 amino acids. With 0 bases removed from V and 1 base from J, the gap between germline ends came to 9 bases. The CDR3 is CASSQDVGGNTEAFF. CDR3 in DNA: TGCGCCAGCAGCCAAGATGTCGGTGGGAACACTGAAGCTTTCTTT.

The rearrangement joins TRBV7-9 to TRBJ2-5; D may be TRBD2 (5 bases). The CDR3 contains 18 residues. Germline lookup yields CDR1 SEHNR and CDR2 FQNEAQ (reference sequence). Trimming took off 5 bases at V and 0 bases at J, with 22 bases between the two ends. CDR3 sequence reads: CASSAGPRRGPYQETQYF. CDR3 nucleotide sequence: TGTGCCAGCAGCGCCGGACCGAGACGGGGTCCGTACCAAGAGACCCAGTACTTC.

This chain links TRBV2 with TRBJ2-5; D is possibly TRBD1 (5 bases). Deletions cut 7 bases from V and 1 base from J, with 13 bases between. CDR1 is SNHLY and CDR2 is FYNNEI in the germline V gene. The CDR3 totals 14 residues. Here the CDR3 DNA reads TGTGCCAGCACCACGACAGTATCCCAAGAGACCCAGTACTTC. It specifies CASTTTVSQETQYF.

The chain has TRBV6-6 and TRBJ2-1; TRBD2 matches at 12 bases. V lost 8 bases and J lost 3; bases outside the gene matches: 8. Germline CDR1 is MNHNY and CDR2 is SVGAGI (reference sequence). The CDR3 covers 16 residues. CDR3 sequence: CASGHGGLAGYNEQFF. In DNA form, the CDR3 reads TGTGCCAGCGGTCACGGGGGACTAGCGGGCTACAATGAGCAGTTCTTC.

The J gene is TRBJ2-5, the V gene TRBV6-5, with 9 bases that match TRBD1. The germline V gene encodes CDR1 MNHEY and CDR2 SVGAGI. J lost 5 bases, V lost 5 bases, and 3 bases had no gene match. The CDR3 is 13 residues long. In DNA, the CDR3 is TGTGCCAGCAGTAGGGACAGGGCGGAGACCCAGTACTTC. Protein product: CASSRDRAETQYF.

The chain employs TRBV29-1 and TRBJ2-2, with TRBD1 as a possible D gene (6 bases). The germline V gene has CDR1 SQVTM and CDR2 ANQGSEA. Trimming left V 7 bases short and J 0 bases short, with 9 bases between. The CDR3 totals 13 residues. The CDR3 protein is CSAWTANTGELFF. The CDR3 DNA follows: TGCAGCGCCTGGACAGCGAACACCGGGGAGCTGTTTTTT.